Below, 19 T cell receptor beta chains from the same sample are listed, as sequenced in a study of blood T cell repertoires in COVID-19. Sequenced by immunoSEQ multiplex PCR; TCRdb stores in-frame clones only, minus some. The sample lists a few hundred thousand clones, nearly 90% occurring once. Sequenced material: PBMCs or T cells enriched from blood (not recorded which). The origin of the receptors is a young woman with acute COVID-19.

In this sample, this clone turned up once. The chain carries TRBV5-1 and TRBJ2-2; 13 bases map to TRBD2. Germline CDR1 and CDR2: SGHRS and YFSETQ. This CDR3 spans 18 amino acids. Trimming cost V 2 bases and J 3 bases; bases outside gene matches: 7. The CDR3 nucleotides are TGCGCCAGCAGCTTAACTAGCGGGAGGGCCTTAGACACCGGGGAGCTGTTTTTT. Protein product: CASSLTSGRALDTGELFF.

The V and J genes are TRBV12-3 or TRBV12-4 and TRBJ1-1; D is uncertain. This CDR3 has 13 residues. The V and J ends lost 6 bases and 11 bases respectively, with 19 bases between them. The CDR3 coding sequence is TGTGCCAGCAGCTCGACACGATTCAAAGCCGCTTTCTTT. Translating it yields CASSSTRFKAAFF.

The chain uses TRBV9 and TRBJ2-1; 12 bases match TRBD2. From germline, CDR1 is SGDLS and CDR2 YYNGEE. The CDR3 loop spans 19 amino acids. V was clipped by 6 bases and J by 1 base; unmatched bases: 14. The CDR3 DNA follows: TGTGCCAGCACCAAAGGGTCACTAGCGGGAGGTTCATCCTACAATGAGCAGTTCTTC. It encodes CASTKGSLAGGSSYNEQFF.

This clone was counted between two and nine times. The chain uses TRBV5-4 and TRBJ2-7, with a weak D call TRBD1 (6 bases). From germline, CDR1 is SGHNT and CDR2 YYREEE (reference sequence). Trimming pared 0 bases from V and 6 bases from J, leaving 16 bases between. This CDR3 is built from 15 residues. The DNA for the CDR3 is TGTGCCAGCAGCTTGGGGGCCAGGGGATTTCGCGAGCAGTACTTC. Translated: CASSLGARGFREQYF.

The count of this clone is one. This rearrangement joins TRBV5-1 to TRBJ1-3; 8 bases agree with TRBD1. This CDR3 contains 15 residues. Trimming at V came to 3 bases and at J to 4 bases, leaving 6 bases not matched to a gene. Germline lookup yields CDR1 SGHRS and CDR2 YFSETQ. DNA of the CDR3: TGCGCCAGCAGCTCATGGACAGGGTCAGGAAACACCATATATTTT. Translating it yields CASSSWTGSGNTIYF.

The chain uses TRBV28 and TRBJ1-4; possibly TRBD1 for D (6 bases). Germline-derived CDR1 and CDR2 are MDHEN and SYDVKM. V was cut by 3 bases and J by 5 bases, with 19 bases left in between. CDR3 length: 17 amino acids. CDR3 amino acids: CASSFRGGWVRNEKLFF. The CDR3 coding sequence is TGTGCCAGCAGTTTCAGGGGCGGATGGGTAAGGAATGAAAAACTGTTTTTT.

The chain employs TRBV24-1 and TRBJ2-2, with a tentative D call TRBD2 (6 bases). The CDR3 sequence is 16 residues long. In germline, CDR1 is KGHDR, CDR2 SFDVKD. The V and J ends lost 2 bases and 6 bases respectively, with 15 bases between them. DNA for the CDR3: TGTGCCACCAGTGATTCCCCGATTGGGACTTCCGGGGAGCTGTTTTTT. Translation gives CATSDSPIGTSGELFF.

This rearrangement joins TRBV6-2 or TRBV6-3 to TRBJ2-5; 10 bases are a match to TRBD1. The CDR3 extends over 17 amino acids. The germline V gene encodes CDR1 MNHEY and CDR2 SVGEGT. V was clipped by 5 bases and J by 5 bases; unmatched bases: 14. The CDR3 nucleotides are TGTGCCAGCAGTACCCTTTCACCGGGACAGGGGTTGGAGACCCAGTACTTC. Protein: CASSTLSPGQGLETQYF.

CDR3 sequence reads: CASSFGQGGTDTQYF. Written as DNA, the CDR3 is TGTGCCAGCAGCTTCGGACAGGGAGGAACAGATACGCAGTATTTT. This chain joins TRBV7-3 and TRBJ2-3; 8 bases map to TRBD1. Trimming removed 3 bases from V and 3 bases from J; junction bases left unmatched: 5. From germline, CDR1 is SGHTA and CDR2 FQGTGA. This CDR3 region has 15 residues.

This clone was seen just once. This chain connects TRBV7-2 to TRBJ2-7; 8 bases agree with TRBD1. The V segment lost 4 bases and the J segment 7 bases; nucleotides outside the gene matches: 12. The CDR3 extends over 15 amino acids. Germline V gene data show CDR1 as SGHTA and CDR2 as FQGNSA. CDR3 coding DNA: TGTGCCAGCAGCTCCATGGTGTCCAGGGGGCGTGAGCAGTACTTC. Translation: CASSSMVSRGREQYF.

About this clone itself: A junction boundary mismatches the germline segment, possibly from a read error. The CDR3 sequence: CASSQLGSGTGGYYF. The CDR3 bases are TGTGCCAGCAGCCAACTAGGGTCGGGGACAGGAGGCTATTATTTC. The rearrangement links TRBV7-9 to TRBJ2-7; 8 positions agree with TRBD1. Germline V gene lookup returns CDR1 SEHNR and CDR2 FQNEAQ (reference sequence). The CDR3 is made up of 15 amino acids.

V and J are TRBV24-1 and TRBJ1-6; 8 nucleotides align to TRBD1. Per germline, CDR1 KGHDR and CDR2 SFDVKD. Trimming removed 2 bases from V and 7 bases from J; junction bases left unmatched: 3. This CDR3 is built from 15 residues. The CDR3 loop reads CATSDSYRGNSPLHF. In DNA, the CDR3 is TGTGCCACCAGTGATTCTTACAGGGGGAATTCACCCCTCCACTTT.

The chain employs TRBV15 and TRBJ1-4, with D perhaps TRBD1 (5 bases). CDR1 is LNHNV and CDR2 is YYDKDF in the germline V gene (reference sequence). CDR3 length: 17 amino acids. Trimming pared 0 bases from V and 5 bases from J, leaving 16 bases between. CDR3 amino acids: CATSRDSRQSLNEKLFF. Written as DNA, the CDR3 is TGTGCCACCAGCAGAGATTCCCGACAGTCACTGAATGAAAAACTGTTTTTT.

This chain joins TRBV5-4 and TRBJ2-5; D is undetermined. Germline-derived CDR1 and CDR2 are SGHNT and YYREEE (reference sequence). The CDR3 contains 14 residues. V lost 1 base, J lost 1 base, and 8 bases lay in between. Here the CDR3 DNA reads TGTGCCAGCAGCTTGCCAGCGCCCCAAGAGACCCAGTACTTC. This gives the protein CASSLPAPQETQYF.

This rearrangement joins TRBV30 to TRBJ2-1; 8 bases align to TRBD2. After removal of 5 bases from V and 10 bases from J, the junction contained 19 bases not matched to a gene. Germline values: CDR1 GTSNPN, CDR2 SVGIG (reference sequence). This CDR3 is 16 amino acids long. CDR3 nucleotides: TGTGCCTGGGGACGCCCCTCCGGGACTAGGAGACCCGAGCAGTTCTTC. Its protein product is CAWGRPSGTRRPEQFF.

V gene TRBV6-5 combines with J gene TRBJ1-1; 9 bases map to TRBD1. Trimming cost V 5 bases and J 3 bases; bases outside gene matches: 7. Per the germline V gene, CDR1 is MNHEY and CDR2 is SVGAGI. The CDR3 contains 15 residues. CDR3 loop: CASSPWTGDHTEAFF. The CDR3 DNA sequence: TGTGCCAGCAGTCCCTGGACAGGGGACCACACTGAAGCTTTCTTT.

CDR3 sequence reads: CASSELSGGVKNYGYTF. The CDR3 DNA follows: TGTGCCAGCAGTGAACTTTCAGGGGGCGTGAAAAACTATGGCTACACCTTC. The chain recombines TRBV2 with TRBJ1-2; 8 bases are a match to TRBD1. The length of the CDR3 is 17 residues. Per germline, CDR1 SNHLY and CDR2 FYNNEI. The V gene end was trimmed by 2 bases and the J gene end by 2 bases; junction bases not matched to a gene: 10.

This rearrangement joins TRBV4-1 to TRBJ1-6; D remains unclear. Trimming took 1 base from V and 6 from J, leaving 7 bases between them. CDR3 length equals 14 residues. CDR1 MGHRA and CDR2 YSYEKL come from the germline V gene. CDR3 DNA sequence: TGCGCCAGCAGCCAAGGCCAGTCTAATTCACCCCTCCACTTT. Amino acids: CASSQGQSNSPLHF.

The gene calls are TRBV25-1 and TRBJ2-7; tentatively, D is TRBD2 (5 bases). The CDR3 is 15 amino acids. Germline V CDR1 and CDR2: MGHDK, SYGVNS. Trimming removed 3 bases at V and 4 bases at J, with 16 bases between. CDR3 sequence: CASSDPSGSGYEQYF. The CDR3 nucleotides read TGTGCCAGCAGTGACCCTTCGGGATCCGGGTACGAGCAGTACTTC.